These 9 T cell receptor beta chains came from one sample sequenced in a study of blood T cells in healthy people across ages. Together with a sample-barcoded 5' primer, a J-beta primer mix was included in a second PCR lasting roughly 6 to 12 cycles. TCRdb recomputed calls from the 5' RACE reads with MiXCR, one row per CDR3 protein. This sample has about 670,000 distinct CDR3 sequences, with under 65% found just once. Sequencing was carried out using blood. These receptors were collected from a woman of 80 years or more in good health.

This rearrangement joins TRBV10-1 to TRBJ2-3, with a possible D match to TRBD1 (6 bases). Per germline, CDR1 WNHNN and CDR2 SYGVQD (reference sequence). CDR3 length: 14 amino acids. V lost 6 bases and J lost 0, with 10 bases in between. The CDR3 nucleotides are TGCGCCAGCAGCGGACAGCTTAGCACAGATACGCAGTATTTT. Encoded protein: CASSGQLSTDTQYF.

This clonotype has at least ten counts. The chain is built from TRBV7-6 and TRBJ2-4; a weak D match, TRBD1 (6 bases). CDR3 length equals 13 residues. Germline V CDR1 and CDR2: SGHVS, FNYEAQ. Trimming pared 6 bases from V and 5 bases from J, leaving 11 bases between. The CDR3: CASSPGAENIQYF. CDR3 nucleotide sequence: TGTGCCAGCAGTCCAGGGGCAGAAAACATTCAGTACTTC.

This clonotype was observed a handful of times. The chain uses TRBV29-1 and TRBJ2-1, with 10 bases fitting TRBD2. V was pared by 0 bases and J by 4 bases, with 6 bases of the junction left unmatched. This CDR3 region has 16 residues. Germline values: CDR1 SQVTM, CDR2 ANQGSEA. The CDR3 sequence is CSVEDGASGRYNEQFF. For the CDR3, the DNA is TGCAGCGTTGAAGATGGGGCTAGCGGGAGATACAATGAGCAGTTCTTC.

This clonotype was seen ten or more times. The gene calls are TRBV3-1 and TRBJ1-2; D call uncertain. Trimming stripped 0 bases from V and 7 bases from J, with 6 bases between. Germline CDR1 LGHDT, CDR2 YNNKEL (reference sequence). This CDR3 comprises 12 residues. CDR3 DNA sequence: TGTGCCAGCAGCCAAGATACCGGTGGCTACACCTTC. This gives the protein CASSQDTGGYTF.

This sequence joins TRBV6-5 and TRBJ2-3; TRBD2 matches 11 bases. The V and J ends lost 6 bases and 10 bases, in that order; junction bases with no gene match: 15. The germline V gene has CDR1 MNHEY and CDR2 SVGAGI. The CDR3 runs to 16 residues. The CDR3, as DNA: TGTGCCAGCAGACTACCAGGGACTAGCGGCCTGCAGGCGCAGTATTTT. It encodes CASRLPGTSGLQAQYF.

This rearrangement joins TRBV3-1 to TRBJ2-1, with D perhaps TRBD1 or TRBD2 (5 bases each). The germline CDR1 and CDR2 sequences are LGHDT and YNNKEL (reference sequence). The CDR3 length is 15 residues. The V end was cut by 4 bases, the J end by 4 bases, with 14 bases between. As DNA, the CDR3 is TGTGCCAGCAGCCCGTTCTCGGGGCCTTACAATGAGCAGTTCTTC. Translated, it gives CASSPFSGPYNEQFF.

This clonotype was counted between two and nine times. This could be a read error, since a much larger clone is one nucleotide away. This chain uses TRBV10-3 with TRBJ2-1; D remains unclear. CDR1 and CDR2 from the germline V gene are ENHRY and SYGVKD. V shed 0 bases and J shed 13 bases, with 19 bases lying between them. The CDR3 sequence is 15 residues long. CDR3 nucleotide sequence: TGTGCCATCAGTGAGTCGGTGAGCTTCTCGGAGACCCAGTTCTTC. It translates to CAISESVSFSETQFF.

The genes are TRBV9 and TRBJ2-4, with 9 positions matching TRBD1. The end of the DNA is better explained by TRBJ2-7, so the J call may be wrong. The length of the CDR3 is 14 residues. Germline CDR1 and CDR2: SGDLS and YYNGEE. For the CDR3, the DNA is TGTGCCAGCAGCATAACAGGGGGCCCCTACGAGCAGTACTTC. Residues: CASSITGGPYEQYF.

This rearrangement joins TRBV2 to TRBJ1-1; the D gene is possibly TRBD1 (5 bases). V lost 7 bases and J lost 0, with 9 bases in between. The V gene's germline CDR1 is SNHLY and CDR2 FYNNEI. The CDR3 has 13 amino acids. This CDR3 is CASKVGLNTEAFF. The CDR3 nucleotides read TGTGCCAGCAAGGTGGGGCTGAACACTGAAGCTTTCTTT.